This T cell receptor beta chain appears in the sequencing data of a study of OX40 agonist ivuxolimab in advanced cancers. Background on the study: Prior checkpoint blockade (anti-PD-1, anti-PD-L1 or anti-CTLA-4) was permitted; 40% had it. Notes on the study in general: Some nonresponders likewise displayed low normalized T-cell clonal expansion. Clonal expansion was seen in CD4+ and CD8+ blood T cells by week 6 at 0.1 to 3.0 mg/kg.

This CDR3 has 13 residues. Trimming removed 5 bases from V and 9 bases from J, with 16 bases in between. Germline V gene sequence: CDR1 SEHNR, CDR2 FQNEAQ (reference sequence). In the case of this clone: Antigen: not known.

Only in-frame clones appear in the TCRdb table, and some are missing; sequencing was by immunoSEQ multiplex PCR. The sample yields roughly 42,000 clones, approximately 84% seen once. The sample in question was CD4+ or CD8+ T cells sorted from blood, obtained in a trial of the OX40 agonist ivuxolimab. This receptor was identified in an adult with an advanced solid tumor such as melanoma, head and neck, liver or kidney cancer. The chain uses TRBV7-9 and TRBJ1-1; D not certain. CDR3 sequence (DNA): TGTGCCAGCAGCGAAACGGCCGGACGGAAAGCTTTCTTT. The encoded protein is CASSETAGRKAFF.